The 6 T cell receptor beta chains below all came from one sample that was sequenced in a study of radiotherapy plus CTLA-4 blockade in lung cancer. This table comes from immunoSEQ multiplex PCR, and its TCRdb copy is limited to in-frame clones, with some not included. The sample holds 65,000 to 90,000 clones, roughly 86% seen once. The sequencing used peripheral blood, collected from a patient treated with radiotherapy plus ipilimumab. The receptors stem from a human donor with non-small cell lung cancer who had stable disease on radiotherapy plus ipilimumab.

V and J are TRBV29-1 and TRBJ1-6, with unresolved D. The CDR3 length is 13 residues. Between the trimmed V and J ends, which lost 5 bases and 8 bases, there was a span of 13 bases. Per the germline V gene, CDR1 is SQVTM and CDR2 is ANQGSEA. Here the CDR3 reads CSVQSDGDSPLHF. Here the CDR3 DNA reads TGCAGCGTTCAAAGCGACGGGGATTCACCCCTCCACTTT.

This clone was detected once. The gene calls are TRBV30 and TRBJ1-4, with D unresolved. Germline values: CDR1 GTSNPN, CDR2 SVGIG (reference sequence). The CDR3 runs to 17 residues. The ends were cut back, 2 bases at V and 8 bases at J, with 24 bases in the middle. CDR3 in amino acids: CAWSTAGNSWWAEKLFF. The DNA of the CDR3 is TGTGCCTGGAGTACGGCTGGAAATTCGTGGTGGGCGGAAAAACTGTTTTTT.

This clone was detected only a few times. This chain joins TRBV7-8 and TRBJ2-1, with 8 bases that match TRBD1. The CDR3 totals 16 residues. CDR1 SGHVS and CDR2 FQNEAQ come from the germline V gene. Losses at the gene ends were 7 bases for V and 0 bases for J; bases not matched to a gene: 8. In DNA, the CDR3 is TGTGCCAGCACCCGTTGGACAGGGAGCTCCTACAATGAGCAGTTCTTC. It is translated as CASTRWTGSSYNEQFF.

The rearrangement uses TRBV7-9 and TRBJ2-5; 8 bases align to TRBD2. Unmatched junction bases numbered 10, after V lost 1 base and J lost 9 bases. The germline CDR1 and CDR2 sequences are SEHNR and FQNEAQ (reference sequence). The CDR3 extends over 15 amino acids. The CDR3 is CASSLEGLDSGAQYF. The CDR3, as DNA: TGTGCCAGCAGCTTAGAGGGACTAGACTCAGGGGCCCAGTACTTC.

The V call is TRBV4-2, the J call TRBJ2-7, with TRBD2 identical over 9 bases. The V gene's germline CDR1 is LGHNA and CDR2 YNFKEQ. The J segment lost 1 base and the V segment lost 4 bases, leaving 8 bases of the junction unmatched. The CDR3 contains 16 residues. The CDR3 region has the DNA TGTGCCAGCAGCCCAGGGGCGGGGGGGGATTCCTACGAGCAGTACTTC. It specifies CASSPGAGGDSYEQYF.

This chain connects TRBV5-1 to TRBJ2-7; a weak D match, TRBD2 (6 bases). Germline V lookup: CDR1 SGHRS, CDR2 YFSETQ. Trimming cost V 0 bases and J 2 bases, with 15 bases left between them. The CDR3 has 16 residues. For the CDR3, the DNA is TGCGCCAGCAGCTTGGCACCGGGCCCGGGGGCCTACGAGCAGTACTTC. Its translation: CASSLAPGPGAYEQYF.